Below are 22 T cell receptor beta chains sequenced from a single sample in a study of blood T cell repertoires in COVID-19. Some clones are missing from TCRdb's copy, which holds only in-frame ones; the method was immunoSEQ multiplex PCR. This table holds roughly 34,000 clones, 75% to 90% found once. Sequencing input: peripheral blood. The receptors were sampled from a man older than 75 with active COVID-19.

This clone was found a few times. The rearrangement links TRBV28 to TRBJ2-2, with 7 bases aligning to TRBD2. CDR1 and CDR2 (germline): MDHEN, SYDVKM. V shed 5 bases and J 7 bases; nucleotides not matched to a gene: 4. This CDR3 has 13 residues. The CDR3 DNA reads as TGTGCCAGCAGTACGACTAGCCGCGGGGAGCTGTTTTTT. Its translation: CASSTTSRGELFF.

This clone was seen only once. The chain recombines TRBV6-2 or TRBV6-3 with TRBJ1-1, with 7 nucleotides matching TRBD1. The junction had 5 bases not matched to a gene; V was cut back by 0 bases and J by 1 base. There are 16 residues in the CDR3. Germline V lookup: CDR1 MNHEY, CDR2 SVGEGT. The DNA for the CDR3 is TGTGCCAGCAGTTACTCGACAGGGAGGTCGAACACTGAAGCTTTCTTT. It specifies CASSYSTGRSNTEAFF.

The V gene is TRBV5-1, the J gene TRBJ2-1, with TRBD2 as a possible D gene (6 bases). The CDR3 sequence is 14 residues long. CDR1 SGHRS and CDR2 YFSETQ come from the germline V gene. Deletions cut 6 bases from V and 7 bases from J, with 17 bases between. CDR3 in DNA: TGCGCCAGCACCCGGGACTCTACGATGAATGAGCAGTTCTTC. Translated: CASTRDSTMNEQFF.

The genes are TRBV28 and TRBJ2-7, with D possibly TRBD1 on 6 matching bases. The germline CDR1 and CDR2 sequences are MDHEN and SYDVKM. CDR3 size: 12 residues. With 9 bases removed from V and 5 bases from J, the gap between germline ends came to 14 bases. The CDR3 bases are TGTGCCAGTCTAGGGGGAGTCAACGAGCAGTACTTC. Residues: CASLGGVNEQYF.

With respect to this clone: This sample also contains other DNA sequences that code for the same CDR3. CDR3 in amino acids: CASSLAGAGEQYF. As DNA, the CDR3 is TGTGCCAGCAGTTTAGCGGGGGCAGGCGAGCAGTACTTC. The chain is built from TRBV12-3 or TRBV12-4 and TRBJ2-7, with D possibly matching TRBD1 (6 bases). CDR3 length equals 13 residues. The V end lost 0 bases, the J end lost 6 bases, and 9 bases lay between the germline ends.

V is TRBV29-1 and J is TRBJ1-1; D is undetermined. The CDR3 extends over 11 amino acids. The V gene lost 1 base and the J gene lost 6 bases, with 6 bases spanning the gap. From germline, CDR1 is SQVTM and CDR2 ANQGSEA. DNA for the CDR3: TGCAGCGTTGAAGGACTCCCTGAAGCTTTCTTT. Amino acids: CSVEGLPEAFF.

The gene calls are TRBV12-3 or TRBV12-4 and TRBJ2-1; TRBD2 might be the D (6 bases). The V end was cut by 8 bases, the J end by 9 bases, with 17 bases between. The CDR3 is 13 residues long. CDR3 DNA sequence: TGTGCCAGCCGACCATGGGGGGTGGGTGAGCAGTTCTTC. Its translation is CASRPWGVGEQFF.

The rearrangement links TRBV27 to TRBJ2-7; TRBD2 is a possible D gene (6 bases). The V end was cut by 4 bases, the J end by 4 bases, with 8 bases between. The germline CDR1 and CDR2 sequences are MNHEY and SMNVEV (reference sequence). This CDR3 comprises 12 residues. The CDR3 DNA is TGTGCCAGCAGTTCTAGCGTGTACGAGCAGTACTTC. Residues: CASSSSVYEQYF.

The rearrangement joins TRBV5-1 to TRBJ1-1; 9 bases agree with TRBD1. Trimming removed 2 bases from V and 4 bases from J; junction bases left unmatched: 9. This CDR3 comprises 16 residues. From germline, CDR1 is SGHRS and CDR2 YFSETQ. CDR3 protein: CASSLVRGQGGTEAFF. CDR3 nucleotides: TGCGCCAGCAGCTTAGTCAGGGGACAGGGAGGCACTGAAGCTTTCTTT.

The V gene is TRBV6-5, the J gene TRBJ2-5; possible D gene TRBD2, 5 bases. The germline V and J ends were trimmed by 0 bases and 2 bases, with 7 bases remaining between them. The CDR3 is 14 residues long. Germline V gene lookup returns CDR1 MNHEY and CDR2 SVGAGI. CDR3 protein: CASSYSGGQETQYF. The CDR3 DNA reads TGTGCCAGCAGTTACTCGGGCGGGCAAGAGACCCAGTACTTC.

The chain couples TRBV29-1 to TRBJ1-2; tentative D call: TRBD1 (5 bases). The CDR3 contains 12 residues. Germline assignment: CDR1 SQVTM and CDR2 ANQGSEA. CDR3 protein: CICLRGDYGYTF. The CDR3 nucleotides read TGCATCTGCCTCCGGGGGGACTATGGCTACACCTTC.

In DNA, the CDR3 is TGTGCCACCGGAGAGTCAACCTACGAGCAGTACTTC. It encodes CATGESTYEQYF. The chain joins TRBV6-6 to TRBJ2-7; D is uncertain. Germline V CDR1 and CDR2: MNHNY, SVGAGI (reference sequence). V lost 10 bases and J 2 bases, leaving 12 bases between the germline ends. This CDR3 comprises 12 residues.

This sequence joins TRBV2 and TRBJ2-1; 14 bases are shared with TRBD2. The CDR3 sequence is 15 residues long. Germline CDR1 is SNHLY and CDR2 is FYNNEI. V lost 6 bases and J lost 7; bases outside the gene matches: 5. The CDR3 sequence is CASRGLAGVKNEQFF. In nucleotides, the CDR3 is TGTGCCAGCAGGGGACTAGCGGGAGTCAAGAATGAGCAGTTCTTC.

This clone came up once. Written as DNA, the CDR3 is TGTGCCAGCTCACGGGACAGGGGGAGCAATCAGCCCCAGCATTTT. Residues: CASSRDRGSNQPQHF. This rearrangement joins TRBV18 to TRBJ1-5; 11 bases are shared with TRBD1. V trimming: 4 bases; J trimming: 1 base; junction bases outside the gene matches: 0. This CDR3 spans 15 amino acids. Germline CDR1 reads KGHSH; CDR2 reads LQKENI. Using reference TRBV18 and TRBJ1-5 for the parts outside the CDR3, the full variable domain is NAGVMQNPRHLVRRRGQEARLRCSPMKGHSHVYWYRQLPEEGLKFMVYLQKENIIDESGMPKERFSAEFPKEGPSILRIQQVVRGDSAAYFCASSRDRGSNQPQHFGDGTRLSIL.

The chain combines TRBV24-1 with TRBJ2-3; D perhaps matches TRBD1 (6 bases). The germline V gene encodes CDR1 KGHDR and CDR2 SFDVKD. The V end lost 4 bases, the J end lost 0 bases, and 13 bases lay between the germline ends. The CDR3 loop spans 16 amino acids. The CDR3 is CATSDPDSTSTDTQYF. CDR3 sequence (DNA): TGTGCCACCAGTGACCCGGACAGTACTAGCACAGATACGCAGTATTTT.

The chain combines TRBV28 with TRBJ2-7; TRBD2 is a possible D gene (6 bases). The ends were cut back, 3 bases at V and 2 bases at J, with 14 bases in the middle. CDR3 length: 15 residues. Germline CDR1 is MDHEN and CDR2 is SYDVKM. CDR3 sequence reads: CASSFRLLAAYEQYF. CDR3 sequence (DNA): TGTGCCAGCAGTTTTAGGTTACTAGCAGCCTACGAGCAGTACTTC.

This clone appeared a single time. This rearrangement joins TRBV3-1 (or the pseudogene TRBV3-2) to TRBJ2-3; D ambiguous. This CDR3 contains 12 residues. V shed 4 bases and J shed 1 base, with 3 bases lying between them. CDR1 is LGHDT, CDR2 YNNKEL, per germline (reference sequence). CDR3 sequence reads: CASSPGTDTQYF. The CDR3 nucleotides read TGTGCCAGCAGCCCGGGCACAGATACGCAGTATTTT.

The gene calls are TRBV28 and TRBJ2-3; TRBD1 matches 9 bases. The junction had 2 bases not matched to a gene; V was cut back by 3 bases and J by 1 base. Germline V gene sequence: CDR1 MDHEN, CDR2 SYDVKM. The CDR3 extends over 15 amino acids. CDR3 in amino acids: CASSLWTGGTDTQYF. The CDR3, as DNA: TGTGCCAGCAGTTTGTGGACAGGGGGCACAGATACGCAGTATTTT.

The V call is TRBV27, the J call TRBJ2-7; maybe TRBD1 (5 bases). V lost 3 bases, J lost 7 bases, and 13 bases lay in between. CDR3 size: 13 residues. Per germline, CDR1 MNHEY and CDR2 SMNVEV (reference sequence). CDR3 nucleotides: TGTGCCAGCAGTTTGGGCAGGGATTATGAGCAGTACTTC. It encodes CASSLGRDYEQYF.

This sequence joins TRBV19 and TRBJ1-5; tentatively, D is TRBD1 (6 bases). Trimming took off 1 base at V and 4 bases at J, with 11 bases between the two ends. The germline V gene has CDR1 LNHDA and CDR2 SQIVND (reference sequence). The CDR3 loop spans 15 amino acids. This chain's CDR3 is CASSIAGQINQPQHF. Here the CDR3 DNA reads TGTGCCAGTAGTATAGCAGGACAGATAAATCAGCCCCAGCATTTT. The variable domain in full, with the rest retrieved from reference TRBV19 and TRBJ1-5, is DGGITQSPKYLFRKEGQNVTLSCEQNLNHDAMYWYRQDPGQGLRLIYYSQIVNDFQKGDIAEGYSVSREKKESFPLTVTSAQKNPTAFYLCASSIAGQINQPQHFGDGTRLSIL.

CDR3 DNA: TGTGCCAGCAGCTTAGAGTCGGGACTCTGGGGAGAGACCCAGTACTTC. Amino acids: CASSLESGLWGETQYF. V is TRBV7-2 and J is TRBJ2-5, with D possibly being TRBD2 (6 bases). The V gene's germline CDR1 is SGHTA and CDR2 FQGNSA. Trimming cost V 1 base and J 4 bases, with 16 bases left between them. The CDR3 totals 16 residues.

The chain uses TRBV9 and TRBJ2-7, with TRBD2 matching over 10 bases. The germline CDR1 and CDR2 sequences are SGDLS and YYNGEE. The CDR3 has 15 amino acids. V lost 1 base and J lost 5; bases outside the gene matches: 6. CDR3 region: CASSVSASGSNEQYF. The CDR3 DNA is TGTGCCAGCAGCGTATCCGCTAGCGGGAGTAACGAGCAGTACTTC.